This TCR beta chain originates from a study of T-cell memory formation after mild COVID-19 (dated by TCRdb to about 2021). Broadly, across the study: TCR sequence clusters from the two donors were found to be largely donor specific. T-cell clones expanding and contracting after mild COVID-19 in a couple of donors were tracked by longitudinal TCRalpha and TCRbeta repertoire sequencing. Two young, previously healthy adult volunteers made up the cohort, one male and one female.

Germline trimming: 1 base from V, 7 bases from J; junction bases outside gene matches: 6. From the cysteine through the phenylalanine, the CDR3 covers 16 amino acids. The sequence is cut down to CDR3 DNA, 48 bases in frame from base 1. The germline V gene (reference sequence) supplies CDR1 LGHDT and CDR2 YNNKEL. General study outcomes and caveats: Some responding clones were found in pre-infection memory, which suggests that pre-existing cross-reactive memory T cells took part in the SARS-CoV-2 response. Whether the second-wave clones peaking on day 37 were SARS-CoV-2 specific was not confirmed. Clones contracting from day 15 to 85 had balanced CD4/CD8 phenotypes, while a second wave expanding from day 15 to 37 was biased towards CD4+. Only a couple of mild cases were covered by the study, and larger cohorts that include severe cases with pre-infection samples were considered necessary. Contracting CD4+ clones turned up mainly in the CM and EM memory subsets, whereas EMRA was where CD8+ clones were enriched.

Ficoll-Paque density gradient centrifugation was the method used to isolate PBMCs. Sequencing relied on an Illumina NovaSeq 6000. Using 5'RACE with constant-segment primers, TCRalpha and TCRbeta cDNA libraries were constructed, with sample barcodes and unique molecular identifiers added in the process. RNA was extracted from every sample with Trizol reagent. Library amplification was performed in two PCR steps, and a second sample barcode and Illumina TruSeq adapters were introduced in the second step. Sequencing of the libraries was done on an Illumina NovaSeq, producing 2 x 150 bp paired-end reads. The paper's data handling went like this. Reads were demultiplexed and collapsed into UMI-guided consensus sequences with migec v1.2.7. Using mixcr v2.1.11, UMI consensuses were aligned to TRA and TRB V and J templates and then assembled into clonotypes. Clonotypes were classified as expanded or contracted when called significant by both edgeR and NoisET, with noise models trained on biological replicates. For edgeR calls, the cutoffs were a false discovery rate-adjusted p below 0.01 and a log2 fold-change threshold of 1. As an exploratory analysis of dynamics, PCA with hierarchical clustering was applied to max-normalized trajectories of the 1000 most abundant clonotypes. Each responding clone was given a CD4 or CD8 phenotype based on the CD4+ and CD8+ repertoires, which had been sequenced separately. TCRdb itself trimmed the public reads at Q25 with fastp, ran MiXCR and retained productive beta chains. Identical CDR3 proteins give one entry, which carries the most common genes and DNA. The authors' filters were not applied to this entry. The sample table lists around 260,000 distinct CDR3 sequences, roughly 17% of them with a count of one. The biggest ten clones account for over 20% of the sample.

This clonotype has just a few counts. Its antigen target is currently unknown. One base away there is no much larger clone; base qualities are not given. The receptor chain draws on TRBV3-1 and TRBJ2-1, and 11 junctional nucleotides match TRBD1. The TCR sequence derives from a man younger than 30 who had mild COVID-19 (a few samples of this study predate the infection). The sample titles of this study are shuffled in the database, so cell type and time point are left out; the donor was told from shared clones. The sequenced sample consisted of PBMCs or a T cell subset sorted from them (not recorded which). The DNA is TGTGCCAGCAGCCAAGTGGGACAGGGGGTTTGGAATGAGCAGTTCTTC. Its amino acids are CASSQVGQGVWNEQFF.